Here is one TCR beta chain with its context. Its target is unknown. The length of the CDR3 is 13 residues. Germline V gene lookup returns CDR1 MNHEY and CDR2 SMNVEV (reference sequence). J gave up 3 bases and V 4 bases, and 3 bases lay outside the gene matches. This sample is part of a study of cytomegalovirus exposure and HLA in healthy donors. General observations from the study: As a later analysis revealed, the rate of TCR association differed by HLA locus, with DRB1 most and HLA-C fewest.

In the PCR, 60 Vbeta and 13 Jbeta primers were used. Repertoires were generated with immunoSEQ multiplex PCR, while TCRdb's copy carries only in-frame clones and drops some. The table lists about 110,000 clones, 80% to 85% of them singletons, with 22% in the top ten. The rearrangement links TRBV27 to TRBJ2-7; 7 bases are a match to TRBD1. The receptor was derived from a man under 40 in good health and CMV-seropositive. Sequencing input: PBMCs. The CDR3 coding sequence is TGTGCCAGCAGTTATGCAGGGGGCTACGAGCAGTACTTC. This encodes CASSYAGGYEQYF.